This T cell receptor beta chain derives from a study of blood T cell repertoires in COVID-19. The CDR3 runs 13 residues. Looked up from germline, CDR1 is KGHDR and CDR2 is SFDVKD. The V end was cut by 7 bases, the J end by 4 bases, with 10 bases between. TCRdb's copy holds only in-frame clones and misses some; the assay was immunoSEQ multiplex PCR. The table shows about 300,000 clones, with 88% occurring only once. Material for sequencing was peripheral blood. The rearrangement uses TRBV24-1 and TRBJ2-1; D is perhaps TRBD1 (5 bases). The TCR was taken from a woman in her thirties who had recovered from COVID-19. The CDR3 region is CATSEGAYNEQFF. The CDR3 coding sequence is TGTGCCACCAGCGAAGGGGCGTACAATGAGCAGTTCTTC.